This T cell receptor (beta chain) was captured by sequencing in a study of cytomegalovirus exposure and HLA in healthy donors. Study-wide results and caveats: Later analysis identified a missense DCLRE1C variant that was linked to TCR beta V- and J-gene trimming. TRBV6-2, TRBV6-3 and some other V segments were unresolvable in 87-base-pair reads. By a later analysis, the bulk of CMV-associated TCR beta chains appeared HLA-restricted.

This clone was seen only once. Its specificity is not known. This CDR3 has 17 residues. CDR1 and CDR2 (germline): MNHEY, SMNVEV (reference sequence). Trimming took 4 bases from V and 7 from J, leaving 23 bases between them. A multiplex PCR was run with 60 Vbeta primers and 13 Jbeta primers. Clones were read by immunoSEQ multiplex PCR, and TCRdb kept only the in-frame ones, dropping some. Of some 190,000 clones listed, approximately 80% are singletons. Sample: PBMCs. The chain employs TRBV27 and TRBJ1-5; D may be TRBD1 (5 bases). The TCR sequence derives from a man aged 18 to 30 in good health and CMV-seronegative. The CDR3: CASSSRRTAGGDQPQHF. The CDR3 nucleotides are TGTGCCAGCAGTTCCCGGAGGACGGCCGGAGGGGACCAGCCCCAGCATTTT.